This TCR beta chain was documented in a study of cytomegalovirus exposure and HLA in healthy donors. Findings and caveats of the study: Only CMV serostatus was available as immune exposure information. Testing in vitro showed three CMV-associated chains specific for CMV antigens. In a later analysis, an Asian-associated ancestry cluster reportedly showed fewer N-insertions than the approximately 610-donor mean.

V gave up 5 bases and J gave up 4 bases; unmatched junction bases: 5. The germline CDR1 and CDR2 sequences are SGHNT and YENEEA. The CDR3 contains 15 residues. 13 Jbeta primers and 60 Vbeta primers were used for the PCR. TCRdb's table, derived via immunoSEQ multiplex PCR, lists solely in-frame clones and lacks some. The sample yields some 160,000 clones, 77% seen once. Points on this clone: What it binds is unknown.

This sequence was found in a woman aged 30 to 39 in good health and CMV-seronegative. The gene calls are TRBV11-3 and TRBJ2-7; 13 bases agree with TRBD2. Material: PBMCs. CDR3 sequence (DNA): TGTGCCAGCAGCCCTGGACTAGCGGGAGAGTACGAGCAGTACTTC. Its protein is CASSPGLAGEYEQYF. The full variable domain, in which reference TRBV11-3 and TRBJ2-7 provide the parts outside the CDR3, is EAGVVQSPRYKIIEKKQPVAFWCNPISGHNTLYWYLQNLGQGPELLIRYENEEAVDDSQLPKDRFSAERLKGVDSTLKIQPAELGDSAVYLCASSPGLAGEYEQYFGPGTRLTVT.